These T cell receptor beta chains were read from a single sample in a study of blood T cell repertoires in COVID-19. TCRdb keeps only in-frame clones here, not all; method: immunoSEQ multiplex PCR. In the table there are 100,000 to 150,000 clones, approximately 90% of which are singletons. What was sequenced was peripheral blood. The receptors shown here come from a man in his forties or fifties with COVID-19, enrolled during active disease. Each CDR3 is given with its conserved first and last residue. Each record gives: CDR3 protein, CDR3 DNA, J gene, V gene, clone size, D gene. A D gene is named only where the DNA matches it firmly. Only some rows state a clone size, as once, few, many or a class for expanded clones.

CATSRDLTAQGETQYF	TGTGCCACCAGCAGAGATTTAACGGCACAGGGAGAGACCCAGTACTTC	TRBJ2-5	TRBV15	-	-
CASSLWDYGTDTQYF	TGTGCCAGCAGTTTGTGGGACTATGGCACAGATACGCAGTATTTT	TRBJ2-3	TRBV25-1	-	TRBD2
CASSDAQRTGGVTGELFF	TGTGCCAGCAGTGACGCACAGAGGACAGGGGGCGTCACCGGGGAGCTGTTTTTT	TRBJ2-2	TRBV25-1	once	TRBD1
CASSPDRGMPNQPQHF	TGTGCCAGCAGTCCCGACAGGGGAATGCCCAATCAGCCCCAGCATTTT	TRBJ1-5	TRBV6-2/TRBV6-3	once	TRBD1
CASSLGTGAQPQHF	TGTGCCAGCAGCTTAGGCACAGGGGCTCAGCCCCAGCATTTT	TRBJ1-5	TRBV11-2	once	TRBD1
CASGDRGHQPQHF	TGTGCCAGCGGGGACAGGGGGCATCAGCCCCAGCATTTT	TRBJ1-5	TRBV6-5	-	TRBD1
CASSFGAGELFF	TGTGCCAGCAGCTTTGGAGCCGGGGAGCTGTTTTTT	TRBJ2-2	TRBV5-4	-	-
CASSLAGWGGTF	TGCGCCAGCAGCTTGGCAGGGTGGGGTGGCACCTTC	TRBJ1-2	TRBV5-1	-	-
CASSLEAQDGYTF	TGTGCCAGCAGCTTAGAGGCCCAGGATGGCTACACCTTC	TRBJ1-2	TRBV7-9	-	-
CASRGGTGYTEAFF	TGTGCCAGCAGAGGAGGGACAGGGTACACTGAAGCTTTCTTT	TRBJ1-1	TRBV7-9	-	TRBD1
CSVEDVDEQYF	TGCAGCGTTGAAGATGTCGACGAGCAGTACTTC	TRBJ2-7	TRBV29-1	-	-
CASSAQGGKLFF	TGTGCCAGCAGTGCCCAGGGAGGAAAACTGTTTTTT	TRBJ1-4	TRBV28	-	-
CASSMSQGGNTEAFF	TGTGCCAGTAGTATGTCCCAGGGAGGGAACACTGAAGCTTTCTTT	TRBJ1-1	TRBV19	-	-
CASSLTVNQPQHF	TGTGCCAGTAGTTTGACAGTTAATCAGCCCCAGCATTTT	TRBJ1-5	TRBV19	-	-
CASSESMDREIDTIYF	TGTGCCAGCAGTGAATCCATGGACAGGGAGATCGACACCATATATTTT	TRBJ1-3	TRBV6-1	-	TRBD1
CASSLTTSGANVLTF	TGTGCCAGCAGTCTGACAACCTCTGGGGCCAACGTCCTGACTTTC	TRBJ2-6	TRBV28	-	-
CASSLTGDGYTF	TGTGCCAGTAGTTTAACAGGGGATGGCTACACCTTC	TRBJ1-2	TRBV19	once	TRBD1
CATGQNNQPQHF	TGTGCCACGGGACAGAACAATCAGCCCCAGCATTTT	TRBJ1-5	TRBV6-5	-	TRBD1
CATSSPQRTGKETQYF	TGTGCCACCAGCAGTCCTCAGCGGACAGGGAAAGAGACCCAGTACTTC	TRBJ2-5	TRBV15	-	TRBD1
CASSSGVGADTQYF	TGTGCCAGTAGTTCCGGGGTTGGCGCAGATACGCAGTATTTT	TRBJ2-3	TRBV19	-	-
CASRDRGSDTQYF	TGTGCCTCCCGGGACAGGGGTTCAGATACGCAGTATTTT	TRBJ2-3	TRBV19	few	TRBD1
CATSRGASSGNTIYF	TGTGCCACCAGCAGAGGGGCCAGCTCTGGAAACACCATATATTTT	TRBJ1-3	TRBV15	-	-
CASRDTSEDTQYF	TGTGCCAGCAGGGATACTAGCGAAGATACGCAGTATTTT	TRBJ2-3	TRBV6-5	few	TRBD2
CASSASGGYTF	TGTGCCAGCAGTGCTAGCGGTGGCTACACCTTC	TRBJ1-2	TRBV12-3/TRBV12-4	-	-
CASSLIQGPQYF	TGTGCCAGCAGTTTAATTCAGGGGCCCCAGTACTTC	TRBJ2-7	TRBV28	-	-
CASSYGQHHLTYF	TGTGCCAGCAGTTACGGACAGCACCACCTCACTTACTTC	TRBJ1-2	TRBV6-6	-	-
CASSPWDREIGELFF	TGTGCCAGCAGCCCGTGGGACAGGGAGATCGGGGAGCTGTTTTTT	TRBJ2-2	TRBV6-5	-	TRBD1
CASSFNRGTGQPQHF	TGTGCCAGCAGTTTTAACAGGGGGACTGGTCAGCCCCAGCATTTT	TRBJ1-5	TRBV27	-	TRBD1
CASSRQPNNSPLHF	TGTGCCAGCAGCAGACAGCCGAACAATTCACCCCTCCACTTT	TRBJ1-6	TRBV5-5	few	-
CASSIDRGLSYEQYF	TGTGCCAGTAGTATAGATAGGGGCCTCTCCTACGAGCAGTACTTC	TRBJ2-7	TRBV19	-	-
CASSSGTEQETQYF	TGTGCCAGCAGCTCAGGGACAGAACAAGAGACCCAGTACTTC	TRBJ2-5	TRBV7-3	few	TRBD1
CATNTQGGDGELFF	TGTGCCACCAATACCCAGGGAGGGGACGGGGAGCTGTTTTTT	TRBJ2-2	TRBV5-4	few	TRBD2